This T cell receptor (beta chain) emerged from a study of naive and memory T cell subsets. Study-wide findings and caveats: Especially in CD8 cells, naive repertoires contained a few larger clonotypes, possibly CD45RA-re-expressing memory cells. No ground truth validated the naive and memory repertoire findings. From naive to CM, EM and EMRA, diversity decreased and Gini increased.

After the first PCR, alpha and beta chain libraries were processed separately. Cells stained for CD3, CD4, CD8, CD45RA, CD27 and viability were sorted into four CD45RA/CD27 subsets. This clonotype was counted only a few times. Its matching antigen is unknown. CDR3 size: 13 residues. Deletions cut 2 bases from V and 1 base from J, with 8 bases between. Per germline, CDR1 GTSNPN and CDR2 SVGIG (reference sequence). Two oligonucleotides, mixed equimolar, formed the beta constant-region primer covering TRBC1 and TRBC2. The ligated cDNA underwent four PCR rounds using SP2 and nested alpha and beta constant-region primers. TCRdb analysed the UMI-ligation and nested PCR reads with MiXCR anew, one entry per CDR3 protein. This table holds over 80,000 distinct CDR3 sequences, around 10% found once.

The receptor comes from a human donor in good health. Material: naive CD4+ T cells from blood. This chain links TRBV30 with TRBJ1-1, with a weak D call TRBD1 (5 bases). The DNA for the CDR3 is TGTGCCTGGAGTTCCCAGGGGAACACTGAAGCTTTCTTT. Protein product: CAWSSQGNTEAFF.